This entry concerns a single T cell receptor (beta chain). Its antigen remains unidentified. This CDR3 spans 14 amino acids. Germline V gene sequence: CDR1 KGHSH, CDR2 LQKENI. V shed 3 bases and J 4 bases; nucleotides not matched to a gene: 5. The entry originates in a study of PD-1 blockade in classical Hodgkin lymphoma. All patients relapsed after autologous stem cell transplantation, and brentuximab vedotin exposure varied. Reported best responses ranged across complete response, partial response or progressive disease. The study, taken as a whole, reports: Those achieving complete response showed baseline diversity like newly diagnosed patients. Relative to healthy donors, newly diagnosed patients reportedly had lower baseline TCR diversity, which was reported as lower still in relapsed/refractory patients.

Sequencing used immunoSEQ multiplex PCR; TCRdb keeps in-frame clones, though not all of them. The sample shows roughly 47,000 clones, 80% of them seen only once. The genes are TRBV18 and TRBJ2-7; 8 positions match TRBD1. The sequencing here drew on peripheral blood mononuclear cells (PBMCs), taken before the second cycle of nivolumab. This TCR derives from a human donor with classical Hodgkin lymphoma. CDR3 in DNA: TGTGCCAGCTCACCTTCCACAGGGGGTTACGAGCAGTACTTC. Translating it yields CASSPSTGGYEQYF.